The 25 T cell receptor beta chains below come from one sample, sequenced in a study of cytomegalovirus exposure and HLA in healthy donors. PCR primers comprised 60 Vbeta and 13 Jbeta primers. Using immunoSEQ multiplex PCR, the repertoire was profiled, and TCRdb retains in-frame clones only, with some absent. The sample shows more than 200,000 clones, about 80% of them seen only once. The sample consisted of PBMCs. The receptors here all came from a man aged 18 to 30 in good health and CMV-seronegative.

The chain has TRBV7-3 and TRBJ2-1, with D perhaps TRBD1 (5 bases). V was shortened by 2 bases and J by 5 bases, with 19 bases between the two germline ends. The length of the CDR3 is 17 residues. The V gene's germline CDR1 is SGHTA and CDR2 FQGTGA. CDR3 protein: CASSLGASVRVNNEQFF. The CDR3 DNA is TGTGCCAGCAGCTTAGGTGCTTCGGTCAGGGTCAACAATGAGCAGTTCTTC.

This chain connects TRBV19 to TRBJ1-5, with 12 bases aligning to TRBD1. Looked up from germline, CDR1 is LNHDA and CDR2 is SQIVND (reference sequence). Trimming removed 6 bases from V and 0 bases from J; junction bases left unmatched: 6. This CDR3 comprises 17 residues. CDR3 DNA sequence: TGTGCCAGTAGGCCGGGACAGGGGGCCTATAGCAATCAGCCCCAGCATTTT. Its protein is CASRPGQGAYSNQPQHF.

This chain uses TRBV4-3 with TRBJ2-1; D not resolved. Trimming stripped 2 bases from V and 5 bases from J, with 4 bases between. CDR3 size: 12 residues. CDR1 and CDR2 (germline): LGHNA, YSLEER. The CDR3 bases are TGCGCCAGCAGCCAATTCGACAATGAGCAGTTCTTC. This codes for CASSQFDNEQFF.

The chain uses TRBV27 and TRBJ1-4; D not certain. The CDR3 runs 11 residues. The ends were cut back, 6 bases at V and 8 bases at J, with 7 bases in the middle. Germline V CDR1 and CDR2: MNHEY, SMNVEV (reference sequence). The CDR3 DNA is TGTGCCAGCAGAAGAGGAGAAAAACTGTTTTTT. Its translation: CASRRGEKLFF. Variable domain in full (rest from reference TRBV27 and TRBJ1-4): EAQVTQNPRYLITVTGKKLTVTCSQNMNHEYMSWYRQDPGLGLRQIYYSMNVEVTDKGDVPEGYKVSRKEKRNFPLILESPSPNQTSLYFCASRRGEKLFFGSGTQLSVL.

The chain has TRBV11-2 and TRBJ1-2; no definite D call. Trimming pared 0 bases from V and 6 bases from J, leaving 8 bases between. This CDR3 contains 13 residues. Germline CDR1 SGHAT, CDR2 FQNNGV. CDR3 coding DNA: TGTGCCAGCAGCTTAGATCGTCGCGATGGCTACACCTTC. It translates to CASSLDRRDGYTF.

The chain uses TRBV4-2 and TRBJ2-7, with TRBD2 identical over 8 bases. This CDR3 region has 15 residues. The V and J ends lost 4 bases and 2 bases, in that order; junction bases with no gene match: 7. Germline CDR1 reads LGHNA; CDR2 reads YNFKEQ. The chain's CDR3 is CASSRPGGPAYEQYF. The CDR3 DNA reads as TGTGCCAGCAGCCGTCCGGGAGGGCCTGCCTACGAGCAGTACTTC.

The chain combines TRBV28 with TRBJ2-5, with 7 bases identical to TRBD2. With the DNA end fitting TRBJ2-7 better, the J assignment may be wrong. CDR1 MDHEN and CDR2 SYDVKM come from the germline V gene. The CDR3 has 14 amino acids. CDR3 DNA sequence: TGTGCCAGCACTCGAGTCCTAGCGGTCTACGAGCAGTACTTC. Translated, it gives CASTRVLAVYEQYF.

The chain links TRBV7-9 to TRBJ2-4; 11 bases agree with TRBD1. The CDR3 is made up of 15 amino acids. CDR1 and CDR2 from the germline V gene are SEHNR and FQNEAQ (reference sequence). V was pared by 5 bases and J by 7 bases, with 7 bases of the junction left unmatched. In nucleotides, the CDR3 is TGTGCCAGCAGCCCTCCGGGACAGGGGGAGAACATTCAGTACTTC. Protein: CASSPPGQGENIQYF.

The count of this clone is one. The V gene is TRBV30, the J gene TRBJ2-5, with 13 bases that match TRBD2. The J call is doubtful: the DNA matches TRBJ2-7 better. Germline-derived CDR1 and CDR2 are GTSNPN and SVGIG (reference sequence). The CDR3 length is 17 residues. The chain's CDR3 is CAWSVTRTSGSSYEQYF. The CDR3 coding sequence is TGTGCCTGGAGTGTGACCCGGACTAGCGGGAGCTCCTACGAGCAGTACTTC.

The chain couples TRBV11-2 to TRBJ2-1, with 8 bases identical to TRBD1. The CDR3 consists of 16 residues. The V gene's germline CDR1 is SGHAT and CDR2 FQNNGV. The J segment lost 9 bases and the V segment lost 5 bases, leaving 15 bases of the junction unmatched. The CDR3 nucleotides are TGTGCCAGCAGCCCCGGGACAGGCCGACTAGTGCTTGAGCAGTTCTTC. It codes for CASSPGTGRLVLEQFF.

The J gene is TRBJ2-7, the V gene TRBV2, with D possibly TRBD2 on 5 matching bases. With 6 bases removed from V and 3 bases from J, the gap between germline ends came to 12 bases. The CDR3 runs 13 residues. Germline V gives CDR1 SNHLY, CDR2 FYNNEI. The CDR3 nucleotides read TGTGCCAGCAGGGGAGATTTCTGCTACGAGCAGTACTTC. It is translated as CASRGDFCYEQYF.

This clone was picked up one time. The chain employs TRBV7-9 and TRBJ2-3; 12 bases are shared with TRBD2. Trimming at V came to 7 bases and at J to 1 base, leaving 9 bases not matched to a gene. CDR3 length: 17 amino acids. Germline V gives CDR1 SEHNR, CDR2 FQNEAQ (reference sequence). CDR3 in DNA: TGTGCCAGCACCAACGGACTAGCGGGACTACGCACAGATACGCAGTATTTT. Its translation: CASTNGLAGLRTDTQYF.

J is TRBJ2-1 and V is TRBV6-5; D unclear. The CDR3 has 14 amino acids. V shed 4 bases and J shed 5 bases, with 12 bases lying between them. The germline V gene encodes CDR1 MNHEY and CDR2 SVGAGI. This chain's CDR3 is CASSSHREDNEQFF. CDR3 DNA sequence: TGTGCCAGCAGTTCCCATCGTGAGGACAATGAGCAGTTCTTC.

The chain couples TRBV18 to TRBJ1-2; TRBD1 is a possible D gene (5 bases). Trimming removed 3 bases at V and 4 bases at J, with 6 bases between. Germline V lookup: CDR1 KGHSH, CDR2 LQKENI. CDR3 length: 12 amino acids. The CDR3 protein is CASSPDSYGYTF. The CDR3 coding sequence is TGTGCCAGCTCACCCGACAGCTATGGCTACACCTTC. Together with reference TRBV18 and TRBJ1-2, the CDR3 gives the full variable domain: NAGVMQNPRHLVRRRGQEARLRCSPMKGHSHVYWYRQLPEEGLKFMVYLQKENIIDESGMPKERFSAEFPKEGPSILRIQQVVRGDSAAYFCASSPDSYGYTFGSGTRLTVV.

This chain joins TRBV6-5 and TRBJ1-3; D is unclear. CDR3 length: 15 residues. Trimming stripped 4 bases from V and 0 bases from J, with 10 bases between. The germline gives CDR1 MNHEY, CDR2 SVGAGI. CDR3 in amino acids: CASSSGSDSGNTIYF. CDR3 nucleotide sequence: TGTGCCAGCAGTTCGGGATCGGACTCTGGAAACACCATATATTTT.

The V and J genes are TRBV7-9 and TRBJ2-2; tentatively, D is TRBD2 (6 bases). The CDR3 is 14 residues long. Germline CDR1 is SEHNR and CDR2 is FQNEAQ (reference sequence). Trimming took off 5 bases at V and 5 bases at J, with 12 bases between the two ends. CDR3 residues: CASSLAGKTGELFF. In nucleotides, the CDR3 is TGTGCCAGCAGCCTCGCGGGGAAAACCGGGGAGCTGTTTTTT.

This chain uses TRBV5-4 with TRBJ2-1; 13 bases align to TRBD2. The CDR3 consists of 16 residues. CDR1 and CDR2 (germline): SGHNT, YYREEE (reference sequence). V trimming: 4 bases; J trimming: 5 bases; junction bases outside the gene matches: 6. The CDR3 nucleotides read TGTGCCAGCAGCCCCGGGACTAGCGGGACCCACAATGAGCAGTTCTTC. It specifies CASSPGTSGTHNEQFF.

The genes are TRBV6-9 and TRBJ2-7; the match to TRBD2 covers 9 bases. Germline CDR1 and CDR2: MNHGY and SVAAGI. V lost 6 bases and J lost 3; bases outside the gene matches: 12. This CDR3 comprises 16 residues. The CDR3 reads CASSISGGIGYYEQYF. CDR3 nucleotide sequence: TGTGCCAGCAGCATTAGCGGGGGAATCGGTTACTACGAGCAGTACTTC.

On this clone itself: Other DNA sequences from this sample encode an identical CDR3 as well. V and J are TRBV6-6 and TRBJ1-5, with a tentative D call TRBD1 (5 bases). V lost 5 bases and J 12 bases, leaving 20 bases between the germline ends. CDR1 and CDR2 from the germline V gene are MNHNY and SVGAGI (reference sequence). CDR3 length: 14 amino acids. CDR3 protein: CASSDLTDTLLQHF. The CDR3, as DNA: TGTGCCAGCAGTGACCTAACGGACACGCTCCTCCAGCATTTT.

The sample holds a few counts of this clone. The J gene is TRBJ2-1, the V gene TRBV2; 13 bases fit TRBD2. Germline assignment: CDR1 SNHLY and CDR2 FYNNEI. The CDR3 extends over 16 amino acids. V lost 5 bases and J lost 5; bases outside the gene matches: 6. The CDR3 coding sequence is TGTGCCAGCAGTCGGACTAGCGGGAGCGTGGACAATGAGCAGTTCTTC. This gives the protein CASSRTSGSVDNEQFF.

The rearrangement links TRBV4-3 to TRBJ2-6; 9 positions agree with TRBD1. The V gene end was trimmed by 2 bases and the J gene end by 0 bases; junction bases not matched to a gene: 11. Germline CDR1 and CDR2: LGHNA and YSLEER. This CDR3 has 20 amino acids. In DNA form, the CDR3 reads TGCGCCAGCAGCCAATTACATCCGGGACAGGGTAACTCTGGGGCCAACGTCCTGACTTTC. Encoded protein: CASSQLHPGQGNSGANVLTF.

The chain uses TRBV11-2 and TRBJ2-7; weak D call: TRBD2 (6 bases). V lost 8 bases, J lost 2 bases, and 19 bases lay in between. Germline V CDR1 and CDR2: SGHAT, FQNNGV. The CDR3 length is 15 residues. In nucleotides, the CDR3 is TGTGCCAGCTTGACAATGGCGGCGGGACCCTACGAGCAGTACTTC. Its protein is CASLTMAAGPYEQYF.

The CDR3 DNA is TGTGCCAGCAGCTTAGTAATGGCAGGGGCCCTCACCGGGGAGCTGTTTTTT. Translating gives CASSLVMAGALTGELFF. The rearrangement links TRBV7-8 to TRBJ2-2, with TRBD1 as a possible D gene (6 bases). The length of the CDR3 is 17 residues. V dropped 1 base and J dropped 4 bases, with 16 bases sitting between them. Germline V gene sequence: CDR1 SGHVS, CDR2 FQNEAQ.

This clone appeared a few times. The chain is built from TRBV29-1 and TRBJ2-2; TRBD1 is a possible D gene (5 bases). Germline CDR1 SQVTM, CDR2 ANQGSEA. Trimming pared 7 bases from V and 5 bases from J, leaving 11 bases between. The length of the CDR3 is 12 residues. CDR3 DNA sequence: TGCAGCGCAGGGTACCTTACCGGGGAGCTGTTTTTT. It yields the protein CSAGYLTGELFF.

The chain is built from TRBV15 and TRBJ1-2, with a weak D call TRBD1 (6 bases). V was pared by 3 bases and J by 8 bases, with 22 bases between. Per the germline V gene, CDR1 is LNHNV and CDR2 is YYDKDF (reference sequence). The CDR3 extends over 16 amino acids. The CDR3 spells CATSSYLQGRPSGYTF. For the CDR3, the DNA is TGTGCCACCAGCAGTTACCTACAGGGCCGCCCGTCAGGCTACACCTTC.